This T cell receptor (beta chain) comes out of a study of blood T cell repertoires in COVID-19. Study-wide context: Acute-phase and convalescent COVID-19 samples originated in the United States, Italy and Spain.

Authors' processing steps: Counts of nucleated cells, estimated from reference gene primer amplification, were obtained. Produced via immunoSEQ multiplex PCR; TCRdb's table is partial and in-frame only. From that table come the V and J calls and clone size; the DNA was used to work out D and trimming. This table has roughly 70,000 clones, around 90% appearing once. The CDR3 contains 16 residues. Germline assignment: CDR1 KGHSH and CDR2 LQKENI. V lost 0 bases to trimming and J lost 4 bases; unmatched junction nucleotides: 5. The sequence derives from a woman of 80 years or more with acute or convalescent COVID-19. The chain joins TRBV18 to TRBJ2-3; 9 bases are a match to TRBD1. Sequences were obtained from peripheral blood. CDR3 residues: CASSPPGTGFADTQYF. The CDR3 DNA follows: TGTGCCAGCTCACCACCCGGGACAGGGTTTGCAGATACGCAGTATTTT.